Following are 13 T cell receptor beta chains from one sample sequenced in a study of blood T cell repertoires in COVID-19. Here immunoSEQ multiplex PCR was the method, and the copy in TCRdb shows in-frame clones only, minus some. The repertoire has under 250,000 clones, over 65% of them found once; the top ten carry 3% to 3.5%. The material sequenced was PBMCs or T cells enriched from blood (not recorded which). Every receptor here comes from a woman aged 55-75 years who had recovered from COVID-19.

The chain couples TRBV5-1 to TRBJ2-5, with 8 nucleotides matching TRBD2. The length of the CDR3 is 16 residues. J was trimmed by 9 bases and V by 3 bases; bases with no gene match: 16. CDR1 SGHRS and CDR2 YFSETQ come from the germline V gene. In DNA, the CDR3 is TGCGCCAGCAGCTCGGGGGCGGGAGGTAACGAATCGCCCCAGTACTTC. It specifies CASSSGAGGNESPQYF.

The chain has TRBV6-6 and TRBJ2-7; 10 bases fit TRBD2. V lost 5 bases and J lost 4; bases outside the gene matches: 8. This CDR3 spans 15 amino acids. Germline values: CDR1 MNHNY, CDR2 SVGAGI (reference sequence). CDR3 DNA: TGTGCCAGCAGTGATCCGGGACTAGCGTTGTACGAGCAGTACTTC. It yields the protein CASSDPGLALYEQYF.

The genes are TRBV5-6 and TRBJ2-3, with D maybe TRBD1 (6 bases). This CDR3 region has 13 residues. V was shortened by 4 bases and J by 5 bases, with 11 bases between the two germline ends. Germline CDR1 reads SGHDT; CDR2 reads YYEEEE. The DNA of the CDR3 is TGTGCCAGCAGCCCCCAAGGGGGAGATACGCAGTATTTT. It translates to CASSPQGGDTQYF.

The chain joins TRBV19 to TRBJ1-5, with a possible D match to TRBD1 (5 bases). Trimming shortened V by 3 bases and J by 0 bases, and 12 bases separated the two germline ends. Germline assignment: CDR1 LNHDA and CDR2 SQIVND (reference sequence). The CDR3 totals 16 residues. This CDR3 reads CASSMLWGDSNQPQHF. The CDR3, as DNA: TGTGCCAGTAGTATGTTGTGGGGCGATAGCAATCAGCCCCAGCATTTT.

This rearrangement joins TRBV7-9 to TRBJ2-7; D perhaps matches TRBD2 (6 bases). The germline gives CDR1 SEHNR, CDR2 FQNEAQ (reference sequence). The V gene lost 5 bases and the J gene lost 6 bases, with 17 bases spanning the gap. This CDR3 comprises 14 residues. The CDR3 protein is CASSLRSGDFEQYF. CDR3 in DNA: TGTGCCAGCAGCCTCCGCAGTGGGGACTTCGAGCAGTACTTC.

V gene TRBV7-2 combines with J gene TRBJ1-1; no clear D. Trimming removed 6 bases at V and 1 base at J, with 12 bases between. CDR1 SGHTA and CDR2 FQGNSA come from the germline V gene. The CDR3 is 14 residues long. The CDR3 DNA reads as TGTGCCAGCAGTCTAGACCCAACGAACACTGAAGCTTTCTTT. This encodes CASSLDPTNTEAFF.

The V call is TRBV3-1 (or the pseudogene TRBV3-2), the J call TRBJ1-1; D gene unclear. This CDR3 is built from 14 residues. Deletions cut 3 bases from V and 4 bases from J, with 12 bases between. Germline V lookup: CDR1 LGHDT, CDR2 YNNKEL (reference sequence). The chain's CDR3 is CASSHPRRGTEAFF. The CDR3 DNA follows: TGTGCCAGCAGCCACCCTAGACGGGGCACTGAAGCTTTCTTT.

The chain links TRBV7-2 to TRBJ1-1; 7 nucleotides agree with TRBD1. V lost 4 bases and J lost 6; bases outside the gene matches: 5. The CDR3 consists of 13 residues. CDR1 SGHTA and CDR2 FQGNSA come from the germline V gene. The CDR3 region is CASSSVTGSEAFF. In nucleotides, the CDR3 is TGTGCCAGCAGCTCAGTGACAGGGTCTGAAGCTTTCTTT.

The CDR3 DNA reads TGTGCCAGCAGCGTGGGGCTGGACGGAAACACCATATATTTT. This codes for CASSVGLDGNTIYF. The J gene is TRBJ1-3, the V gene TRBV7-9, with a possible D match to TRBD1 (5 bases). The CDR3 length is 14 residues. The germline V and J ends were trimmed by 5 bases and 4 bases, with 12 bases remaining between them. The germline CDR1 and CDR2 sequences are SEHNR and FQNEAQ (reference sequence).

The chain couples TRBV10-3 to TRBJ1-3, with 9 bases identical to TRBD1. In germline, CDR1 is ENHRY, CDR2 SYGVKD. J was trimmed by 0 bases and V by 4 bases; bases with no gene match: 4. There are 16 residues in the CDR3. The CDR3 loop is CAISGGTGTSGNTIYF. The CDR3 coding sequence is TGTGCCATCAGTGGGGGGACAGGGACCTCTGGAAACACCATATATTTT.

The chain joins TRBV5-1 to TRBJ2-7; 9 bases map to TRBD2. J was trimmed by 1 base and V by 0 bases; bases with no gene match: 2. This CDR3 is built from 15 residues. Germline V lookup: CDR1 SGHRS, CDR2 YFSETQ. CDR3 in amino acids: CASSLGAGGSYEQYF. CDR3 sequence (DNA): TGCGCCAGCAGCTTGGGAGCGGGGGGATCCTACGAGCAGTACTTC.

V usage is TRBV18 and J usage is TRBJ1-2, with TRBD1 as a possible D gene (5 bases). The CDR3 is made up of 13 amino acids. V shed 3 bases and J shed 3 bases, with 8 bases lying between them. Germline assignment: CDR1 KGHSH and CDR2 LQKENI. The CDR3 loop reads CASSPSTDYGYTF. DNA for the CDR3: TGTGCCAGCTCACCTTCGACAGACTATGGCTACACCTTC.

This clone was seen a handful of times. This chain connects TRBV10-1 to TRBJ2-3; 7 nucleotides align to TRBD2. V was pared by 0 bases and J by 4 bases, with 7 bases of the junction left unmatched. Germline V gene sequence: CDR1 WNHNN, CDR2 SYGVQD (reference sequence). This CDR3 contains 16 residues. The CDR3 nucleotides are TGCGCCAGCAGTGAGTCCGGGTGGGAGGGCGCAGATACGCAGTATTTT. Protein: CASSESGWEGADTQYF.